The sequence of this T cell receptor (beta chain) was determined in a study of early T cells in non-severe SARS-CoV-2 infection. The germline V and J ends were trimmed by 0 bases and 2 bases, with 8 bases remaining between them. Germline CDR1 is SGDLS and CDR2 is YYNGEE. The CDR3 contains 14 residues. This clonotype was detected a few times. MiXCR, run by TCRdb on the 5' RACE reads, gives a single entry per CDR3 protein. In the table there are around 80,000 distinct CDR3 sequences, roughly 13% of which are singletons. The material sequenced was whole blood. The V gene is TRBV9, the J gene TRBJ1-1; D remains ambiguous. The TCR comes from an adult who was a healthcare worker with PCR-confirmed SARS-CoV-2 infection or an uninfected control (not recorded which). The CDR3 region is CASSVEVTNTEAFF. CDR3 bases: TGTGCCAGCAGCGTAGAGGTGACTAACACTGAAGCTTTCTTT.